The 20 T cell receptor beta chains below were found in one sample sequenced in a study of blood T cell repertoires in COVID-19. Profiled with immunoSEQ multiplex PCR; TCRdb holds only in-frame clones, not every one. The sample has approximately 220,000 clones, about 87% seen once; the top ten hold 6.2%. The sequenced sample consisted of peripheral blood. The receptors here all came from a man between 60 and 75 years old who had recovered from COVID-19.

The CDR3 reads CASTPRGSNSPLHF. The CDR3, as DNA: TGTGCCAGTACCCCCAGGGGAAGCAATTCACCCCTCCACTTT. This chain connects TRBV19 to TRBJ1-6; a weak D match, TRBD1 (6 bases). V lost 7 bases to trimming and J lost 7 bases, with 14 bases between them. Germline V lookup: CDR1 LNHDA, CDR2 SQIVND (reference sequence). The CDR3 loop spans 14 amino acids.

This chain links TRBV6-5 with TRBJ1-3; maybe TRBD1 (5 bases). The V end lost 6 bases, the J end lost 1 base, and 13 bases lay between the germline ends. The CDR3 has 15 residues. The germline gives CDR1 MNHEY, CDR2 SVGAGI. The CDR3 DNA is TGTGCCAGCAGAGCCTACAGGAATTCTGGAAACACCATATATTTT. Its protein product is CASRAYRNSGNTIYF.

This clone showed up just a few times. J is TRBJ1-5 and V is TRBV5-1; the D is unclear. V lost 5 bases and J 1 base, leaving 7 bases between the germline ends. Germline CDR1 reads SGHRS; CDR2 reads YFSETQ. There are 13 residues in the CDR3. DNA for the CDR3: TGCGCCAGCAGTCCCGAGAGCAATCAGCCCCAGCATTTT. Translated: CASSPESNQPQHF.

CDR3 sequence reads: CAYSPEERGFYEQYF. The CDR3 bases are TGTGCCTACTCCCCTGAGGAGCGGGGGTTTTACGAGCAGTACTTC. This rearrangement joins TRBV30 to TRBJ2-7, with TRBD2 matching 8 bases. The germline V gene has CDR1 GTSNPN and CDR2 SVGIG (reference sequence). The CDR3 covers 15 residues. V lost 7 bases and J lost 4; bases outside the gene matches: 15.

The J gene is TRBJ1-4, the V gene TRBV9; D is unclear. This CDR3 region has 15 residues. The germline V gene encodes CDR1 SGDLS and CDR2 YYNGEE. Trimming removed 4 bases from V and 3 bases from J, with 13 bases in between. The DNA for the CDR3 is TGTGCCAGCAGCCTACCGGGAGAGGCTAATGAAAAACTGTTTTTT. Translation gives CASSLPGEANEKLFF.

The J gene is TRBJ2-7, the V gene TRBV7-9; 12 bases match TRBD2. This CDR3 is built from 15 residues. Germline values: CDR1 SEHNR, CDR2 FQNEAQ (reference sequence). The junction had 4 bases not matched to a gene; V was cut back by 2 bases and J by 5 bases. The CDR3 spells CASSLQTSGGHEQYF. The CDR3 DNA sequence: TGTGCCAGCAGCTTACAGACTAGCGGGGGCCACGAGCAGTACTTC. Full variable domain (rest looked up from reference TRBV7-9 and TRBJ2-7): DTGVSQNPRHKITKRGQNVTFRCDPISEHNRLYWYRQTLGQGPEFLTYFQNEAQLEKSRLLSDRFSAERPKGSFSTLEIQRTEQGDSAMYLCASSLQTSGGHEQYFGPGTRLTVT.

The rearrangement links TRBV4-3 to TRBJ2-7; 8 positions agree with TRBD1. The J segment lost 4 bases and the V segment lost 1 base, leaving 6 bases of the junction unmatched. Per the germline V gene, CDR1 is LGHNA and CDR2 is YSLEER. This CDR3 is built from 15 residues. The CDR3 loop reads CASSQGDRNAYEQYF. CDR3 nucleotides: TGCGCCAGCAGCCAAGGGGACAGGAACGCGTACGAGCAGTACTTC.

The chain combines TRBV19 with TRBJ1-4; D ambiguous. Germline CDR1 reads LNHDA; CDR2 reads SQIVND (reference sequence). CDR3 length equals 12 residues. The ends were cut back, 4 bases at V and 7 bases at J, with 7 bases in the middle. CDR3 sequence (DNA): TGTGCCAGTAGTACGCGAGGTGAAAAACTGTTTTTT. Amino acids: CASSTRGEKLFF.

This chain joins TRBV21-1 and TRBJ2-1; the table's TRBD2 call for D was not verified on the DNA. TRBV21-1 is reported as a pseudogene. This CDR3 comprises 17 residues. This CDR3 reads CASSTGTSGLTYNEQFF. CDR3 sequence (DNA): TGTGCCAGCAGCACCGGGACTAGCGGGTTAACCTACAATGAGCAGTTCTTC.

The chain joins TRBV6-5 to TRBJ1-1; the match to TRBD1 covers 7 bases. The CDR3 loop spans 12 amino acids. Germline-derived CDR1 and CDR2 are MNHEY and SVGAGI. The V and J ends lost 6 bases and 8 bases, in that order; junction bases with no gene match: 6. The CDR3: CASRVGTAEAFF. The CDR3 DNA reads as TGTGCCAGCAGAGTAGGGACAGCCGAAGCTTTCTTT.

The chain is built from TRBV28 and TRBJ2-1, with D possibly matching TRBD2 (6 bases). V dropped 5 bases and J dropped 5 bases, with 16 bases sitting between them. The germline CDR1 and CDR2 sequences are MDHEN and SYDVKM. This CDR3 has 15 amino acids. The CDR3, as DNA: TGTGCCAGCAGTCAAGGGACTCGGTCCAACAATGAGCAGTTCTTC. Residues: CASSQGTRSNNEQFF.

J is TRBJ2-7 and V is TRBV7-2; D is possibly TRBD1 (5 bases). The CDR3 consists of 16 residues. Trimming took 0 bases from V and 0 from J, leaving 12 bases between them. The germline V gene has CDR1 SGHTA and CDR2 FQGNSA. CDR3: CASSLALLGPSYEQYF. For the CDR3, the DNA is TGTGCCAGCAGCTTAGCCCTTCTGGGGCCCTCCTACGAGCAGTACTTC.

CDR3 residues: CASSQQGPTEAFF. CDR3 nucleotides: TGTGCCAGCAGCCAACAGGGCCCCACTGAAGCTTTCTTT. The chain recombines TRBV25-1 with TRBJ1-1; TRBD1 might be the D (6 bases). V was pared by 6 bases and J by 4 bases, with 12 bases between. There are 13 residues in the CDR3. Germline V CDR1 and CDR2: MGHDK, SYGVNS. Complete variable domain (other parts from reference TRBV25-1 and TRBJ1-1): EADIYQTPRYLVIGTGKKITLECSQTMGHDKMYWYQQDPGMELHLIHYSYGVNSTEKGDLSSESTVSRIRTEHFPLTLESARPSHTSQYLCASSQQGPTEAFFGQGTRLTVV.

As for this clone: The sample holds other DNA sequences that translate to the same CDR3. V is TRBV30 and J is TRBJ1-5, with 10 bases matching TRBD1. Germline V gene lookup returns CDR1 GTSNPN and CDR2 SVGIG (reference sequence). This CDR3 contains 14 residues. V shed 0 bases and J 6 bases; nucleotides not matched to a gene: 2. CDR3 sequence: CAWSVGQGVQPQHF. The CDR3 DNA is TGTGCCTGGAGTGTCGGACAGGGGGTTCAGCCCCAGCATTTT. The whole variable domain, filled in from reference TRBV30 and TRBJ1-5, reads SQTIHQWPATLVQPVGSPLSLECTVEGTSNPNLYWYRQAAGRGLQLLFYSVGIGQISSEVPQNLSASRPQDRQFILSSKKLLLSDSGFYLCAWSVGQGVQPQHFGDGTRLSIL.

This chain's CDR3 is CASRVHGNAQETQYF. The DNA for the CDR3 is TGTGCCAGTAGGGTACACGGGAATGCACAAGAGACCCAGTACTTC. The chain is built from TRBV19 and TRBJ2-5, with D perhaps matching TRBD2 (5 bases). The CDR3 has 15 residues. Germline CDR1 is LNHDA and CDR2 is SQIVND (reference sequence). The V end lost 6 bases, the J end lost 2 bases, and 16 bases lay between the germline ends.

The rearrangement links TRBV7-2 to TRBJ1-2; D call uncertain. Germline values: CDR1 SGHTA, CDR2 FQGNSA. V was clipped by 1 base and J by 7 bases, with 7 bases between them. This CDR3 is 12 amino acids long. The CDR3 is CASSLGTTGYTF. In DNA, the CDR3 is TGTGCCAGCAGCTTAGGTACAACTGGCTACACCTTC. The full variable domain, its missing parts supplied by reference TRBV7-2 and TRBJ1-2, is GAGVSQSPSNKVTEKGKDVELRCDPISGHTALYWYRQSLGQGLEFLIYFQGNSAPDKSGLPSDRFSAERTGGSVSTLTIQRTQQEDSAVYLCASSLGTTGYTFGSGTRLTVV.

The chain employs TRBV7-2 and TRBJ1-5; TRBD1 is a possible D gene (6 bases). This CDR3 region has 16 residues. V shed 1 base and J shed 7 bases, with 17 bases lying between them. Germline CDR1 reads SGHTA; CDR2 reads FQGNSA. Written as DNA, the CDR3 is TGTGCCAGCAGCTTAGGATCGACAGGAGTCAGCCAGCCCCAGCATTTT. It encodes CASSLGSTGVSQPQHF.

V gene TRBV11-3 combines with J gene TRBJ2-1; 9 positions agree with TRBD1. The CDR3 contains 15 residues. V trimming: 5 bases; J trimming: 3 bases; junction bases outside the gene matches: 5. Per the germline V gene, CDR1 is SGHNT and CDR2 is YENEEA. CDR3 nucleotide sequence: TGTGCCAGCAGCCCGGGGACAGGGAGCTACAATGAGCAGTTCTTC. Its protein product is CASSPGTGSYNEQFF. The whole variable domain, remainder taken from reference TRBV11-3 and TRBJ2-1, is EAGVVQSPRYKIIEKKQPVAFWCNPISGHNTLYWYLQNLGQGPELLIRYENEEAVDDSQLPKDRFSAERLKGVDSTLKIQPAELGDSAVYLCASSPGTGSYNEQFFGPGTRLTVL.

The V gene is TRBV11-3, the J gene TRBJ2-5; D may be TRBD2 (5 bases). The length of the CDR3 is 13 residues. Germline lookup yields CDR1 SGHNT and CDR2 YENEEA. The V end lost 5 bases, the J end lost 7 bases, and 14 bases lay between the germline ends. CDR3 DNA: TGTGCCAGCAGCCGCGGGTTCCTAGGGACCCAGTACTTC. It specifies CASSRGFLGTQYF.

This sequence joins TRBV18 and TRBJ1-5, with 7 bases fitting TRBD1. Germline-derived CDR1 and CDR2 are KGHSH and LQKENI. V lost 5 bases and J lost 3; bases outside the gene matches: 4. There are 14 residues in the CDR3. CDR3: CASSTTGDNQPQHF. In DNA, the CDR3 is TGTGCCAGCTCAACAACAGGGGACAATCAGCCCCAGCATTTT. Drawing the rest from reference TRBV18 and TRBJ1-5, the complete variable domain is NAGVMQNPRHLVRRRGQEARLRCSPMKGHSHVYWYRQLPEEGLKFMVYLQKENIIDESGMPKERFSAEFPKEGPSILRIQQVVRGDSAAYFCASSTTGDNQPQHFGDGTRLSIL.